This TCR beta chain was recorded in a study of T cells in Graves' hyperthyroidism and ophthalmopathy. Uncontrolled infection, other autoimmune disease, pregnancy or lactation excluded patients. Thyroid ultrasound and orbital computed tomography, with clinical symptoms and serum thyroxine and TRAb, informed diagnoses. This clonotype has just a few counts. What it binds is unknown. Regions amplified from RNA transcripts were the TCR beta CDR3 regions. Using the HTBI primer set, a first-round RT-PCR was run on the TCR CDR3. Each CDR3 protein gets one entry after TCRdb re-called the multiplex PCR reads with MiXCR. The table includes 480,000 or so distinct CDR3 sequences, 40% to 55% detected once. Findings and limits, study-wide: Among clonotypes expanded in thyroid above 0.001, most were also found in blood. Stable hyperthyroidism was told apart from ophthalmopathy by a model built on 13 V-J features.

With 5 bases removed from V and 4 bases from J, the gap between germline ends came to 12 bases. CDR3 size: 15 residues. The germline gives CDR1 SEHNR, CDR2 FQNEAQ (reference sequence). This clonotype originated in an adult woman with Graves' disease, either hyperthyroidism or ophthalmopathy (not recorded which). Sequencing was carried out using peripheral blood or thyroid tissue (not recorded which). The rearrangement joins TRBV7-9 to TRBJ1-6, with D possibly being TRBD1 (5 bases). In nucleotides, the CDR3 is TGTGCCAGCAGCCAAGCGGGGACTTATAATTCACCCCTCCACTTT. Its translation: CASSQAGTYNSPLHF.